This T cell receptor (beta chain) was obtained from a study of blood T cell repertoires in COVID-19. Measured with immunoSEQ multiplex PCR; TCRdb has only the in-frame clones, and not every one. The profile shows approximately 140,000 clones, around 86% of them singletons. CDR1 SGDLS and CDR2 YYNGEE come from the germline V gene. The germline V and J ends were trimmed by 1 base and 10 bases, with 12 bases remaining between them. The CDR3 extends over 14 amino acids. The chain has TRBV9 and TRBJ1-6; D not resolved. The material sequenced was peripheral blood. The sequence derives from a human donor in a cohort sampled during active COVID-19. This chain's CDR3 is CASSVSEGGSPLHF. The CDR3 DNA is TGTGCCAGCAGCGTATCCGAGGGTGGATCACCCCTCCACTTT.